These T cell receptor beta chains were read from a single sample in a study of blood T cell repertoires in COVID-19. The repertoire was sequenced with immunoSEQ multiplex PCR; TCRdb's copy has only in-frame clones and lacks some. The sample shows some 250,000 clones, roughly four fifths of them seen only once. Sequenced sample: peripheral blood. The receptors here all came from a woman of 80 years or more with COVID-19, enrolled during active disease. The CDR3 runs from the conserved cysteine through the conserved F or W. D genes are given only for firm matches. Clone sizes are given selectively: once, few, many, or a class where the clone is expanded.

NA,TRBD1,TRBJ1-3,TRBV28,CASTSIQGRNTIYF,TGTGCCAGCACCTCCATACAGGGGAGAAACACCATATATTTT
NA,NA,TRBJ2-7,TRBV7-6,CASSAPGGYEQYF,TGTGCCAGCAGCGCTCCGGGTGGCTACGAGCAGTACTTC
few,NA,TRBJ1-3,TRBV30,CAWSQAGNTIYF,TGTGCCTGGAGTCAAGCAGGAAACACCATATATTTT
NA,TRBD2,TRBJ2-3,TRBV7-8,CASRLAGEDTQYF,TGTGCCAGCAGACTAGCGGGAGAAGATACGCAGTATTTT
few,NA,TRBJ2-7,TRBV7-6,CASSLRRQSLNYEQYF,TGTGCCAGCAGCTTGAGAAGACAATCTCTCAACTACGAGCAGTACTTC
NA,TRBD1,TRBJ2-7,TRBV6-1,CASSERGQGWRSYEQYF,TGTGCCAGCAGTGAACGGGGACAGGGGTGGCGGTCCTACGAGCAGTACTTC
NA,TRBD1,TRBJ1-2,TRBV6-5,CASRNGTGTNYGYTF,TGTGCCAGCAGGAACGGGACAGGCACTAACTATGGCTACACCTTC
NA,NA,TRBJ2-5,TRBV5-1,CASSHNARSETQYF,TGCGCCAGCAGCCATAACGCTCGGTCGGAGACCCAGTACTTC
NA,TRBD2,TRBJ2-1,TRBV5-4,CASSFFTSGRSEQFF,TGTGCCAGCAGCTTCTTTACTAGCGGGAGAAGTGAGCAGTTCTTC
NA,NA,TRBJ1-5,TRBV7-2,CASSSRTDQPQHF,TGTGCCAGCAGCTCCCGGACAGACCAGCCCCAGCATTTT
NA,NA,TRBJ2-7,TRBV30,CALGDNEQYF,TGTGCCCTGGGTGACAACGAGCAGTACTTC
NA,TRBD1,TRBJ1-5,TRBV10-2,CASRGDRALNQPQHF,TGCGCCAGCAGGGGGGACAGGGCCCTAAATCAGCCCCAGCATTTT
few,NA,TRBJ2-7,TRBV27,CASSPTPSGSYEQYF,TGTGCCAGCAGTCCGACCCCCTCGGGATCCTACGAGCAGTACTTC
NA,TRBD1,TRBJ1-2,TRBV12-3/TRBV12-4,CASTPDRGKKFDF,TGTGCCAGCACTCCGGACAGGGGAAAAAAGTTCGACTTC
few,NA,TRBJ1-5,TRBV19,CASTPRAGVTQPQHF,TGTGCCAGTACCCCGAGGGCGGGGGTAACGCAGCCCCAGCATTTT
NA,TRBD1,TRBJ1-3,TRBV18,CASSPNPGGRGNTIYF,TGTGCCAGCTCACCAAATCCAGGGGGCAGGGGAAACACCATATATTTT
NA,TRBD2,TRBJ2-1,TRBV4-2,CASSQEGSGTIYNEQFF,TGTGCCAGCAGCCAAGAAGGTAGCGGGACCATTTACAATGAGCAGTTCTTC
NA,TRBD1,TRBJ1-5,TRBV5-1,CASSLGTDQPQHF,TGCGCCAGCAGCCTAGGGACAGATCAGCCCCAGCATTTT
NA,TRBD1,TRBJ1-5,TRBV19,CASRSGTAVNQPQHF,TGTGCCAGTAGATCCGGGACAGCTGTCAATCAGCCCCAGCATTTT
NA,NA,TRBJ1-1,TRBV12-3/TRBV12-4,CASSPTDTEAFF,TGTGCCAGCAGTCCCACAGACACTGAAGCTTTCTTT
NA,NA,TRBJ1-6,TRBV30,CAWSRSESPLHF,TGTGCCTGGAGTCGTTCTGAGTCACCCCTCCACTTT
NA,TRBD1,TRBJ1-2,TRBV27,CASSLRSGQAGNYGYTF,TGTGCCAGCAGTTTAAGATCGGGACAGGCGGGAAACTATGGCTACACCTTC
NA,NA,TRBJ2-5,TRBV5-1,CASSLAEGGETQYF,TGCGCCAGCAGCTTGGCCGAGGGTGGGGAGACCCAGTACTTC
NA,NA,TRBJ2-2,TRBV2,CASSEAAIAGELFF,TGTGCCAGCAGTGAAGCCGCTATCGCCGGGGAGCTGTTTTTT
NA,TRBD2,TRBJ2-4,TRBV9,CASSTGTSGSIAKNIQYF,TGTGCCAGCAGCACTGGGACTAGCGGGAGTATAGCCAAAAACATTCAGTACTTC
NA,NA,TRBJ1-3,TRBV3-1/TRBV3-2,CASSQGLVGGGSSGNTIYF,TGTGCCAGCAGCCAAGGTTTAGTTGGGGGGGGTAGCTCTGGAAACACCATATATTTT
NA,TRBD1,TRBJ1-5,TRBV28,CASSLRGPYSNQPQHF,TGTGCCAGCAGTTTGAGGGGGCCATATAGCAATCAGCCCCAGCATTTT
once,TRBD1,TRBJ1-6,TRBV7-9,CASSSGDRVDSPLHF,TGTGCCAGCAGCTCAGGGGACAGGGTGGATTCACCCCTCCACTTT
NA,NA,TRBJ2-5,TRBV6-2/TRBV6-3,CASSFKETQYF,TGTGCCAGCAGCTTCAAAGAGACCCAGTACTTC
NA,NA,TRBJ2-3,TRBV5-1,CASSETSQGDTQYF,TGCGCCAGCAGCGAGACTAGTCAAGGAGATACGCAGTATTTT
NA,NA,TRBJ2-2,TRBV3-1/TRBV3-2,CASSQGGAGELFF,TGTGCCAGCAGCCAAGGCGGGGCCGGGGAGCTGTTTTTT
NA,NA,TRBJ1-2,TRBV10-2,CASSEGRNYGYTF,TGCGCCAGCAGTGAGGGGAGAAACTATGGCTACACCTTC
many,TRBD2,TRBJ2-1,TRBV5-1,CASSLLAGTPWDEQFF,TGCGCCAGCAGCTTACTAGCGGGAACCCCTTGGGATGAGCAGTTCTTC
NA,TRBD2,TRBJ2-3,TRBV7-2,CASSPRGTSGFIPGNF,TGTGCCAGCAGCCCTAGGGGGACTAGCGGGTTCATCCCCGGGAATTTT
NA,NA,TRBJ1-4,TRBV6-5,CASSYSIQSNEKLFF,TGTGCCAGCAGTTACTCGATACAGAGTAATGAAAAACTGTTTTTT
NA,TRBD2,TRBJ2-5,TRBV3-1/TRBV3-2,CASSQRTSGRETQYF,TGTGCCAGCAGCCAAAGAACTAGCGGGAGGGAGACCCAGTACTTC
NA,TRBD1,TRBJ1-4,TRBV28,CASSSQGAGWEKLFF,TGTGCCAGCAGTTCCCAGGGGGCTGGATGGGAAAAACTGTTTTTT
NA,TRBD2,TRBJ2-1,TRBV6-5,CASRRAGGPDEQFF,TGTGCCAGCAGGCGAGCGGGAGGGCCGGATGAGCAGTTCTTC
NA,NA,TRBJ1-2,TRBV6-6,CASSLAGSNYGYTF,TGTGCCAGCAGTTTGGCAGGGTCTAACTATGGCTACACCTTC
NA,TRBD1,TRBJ1-5,TRBV7-8,CASSFTGGGRSQPQHF,TGTGCCAGCAGCTTTACAGGGGGCGGAAGAAGTCAGCCCCAGCATTTT
NA,NA,TRBJ1-1,TRBV6-5,CASSVGGFVRTFF,TGTGCCAGCAGCGTCGGGGGGTTTGTTAGGACTTTCTTT
once,NA,TRBJ2-5,TRBV6-7,CASSPQGLSPAETQYF,TGTGCCAGCAGTCCACAGGGCCTATCCCCGGCAGAGACCCAGTACTTC
NA,NA,TRBJ2-7,TRBV5-1,CASSLGGAADEQYF,TGCGCCAGCAGCTTGGGGGGAGCGGCGGACGAGCAGTACTTC
NA,TRBD1,TRBJ1-2,TRBV5-1,CASSLGQGAYGYTF,TGCGCCAGCAGCTTGGGACAGGGGGCGTACGGCTACACCTTC
NA,NA,TRBJ1-6,TRBV7-2,CASTEQAPWNSPLHF,TGTGCCAGCACCGAACAGGCTCCCTGGAATTCACCCCTCCACTTT
NA,TRBD2,TRBJ2-1,TRBV18,CASRRTSGVDEQFF,TGTGCCAGCAGACGGACTAGCGGGGTAGATGAGCAGTTCTTC
NA,NA,TRBJ1-1,TRBV28,CASSFRGRGTEAFF,TGTGCCAGCAGTTTTCGGGGGAGGGGCACTGAAGCTTTCTTT
NA,NA,TRBJ2-7,TRBV21-1,CASSKESSYEQYF,TGTGCCAGCAGCAAAGAATCGTCCTACGAGCAGTACTTC
NA,NA,TRBJ2-7,TRBV4-3,CASSQDPRFYEQYF,TGCGCCAGCAGCCAAGATCCTAGGTTCTACGAGCAGTACTTC
NA,TRBD1,TRBJ1-2,TRBV27,CASSPGTGYGYTF,TGTGCCAGCAGTCCCGGGACAGGCTATGGCTACACCTTC
NA,TRBD2,TRBJ2-2,TRBV29-1,CSVSSGGLGGELFF,TGCAGCGTTAGTAGCGGGGGGCTAGGCGGGGAGCTGTTTTTT